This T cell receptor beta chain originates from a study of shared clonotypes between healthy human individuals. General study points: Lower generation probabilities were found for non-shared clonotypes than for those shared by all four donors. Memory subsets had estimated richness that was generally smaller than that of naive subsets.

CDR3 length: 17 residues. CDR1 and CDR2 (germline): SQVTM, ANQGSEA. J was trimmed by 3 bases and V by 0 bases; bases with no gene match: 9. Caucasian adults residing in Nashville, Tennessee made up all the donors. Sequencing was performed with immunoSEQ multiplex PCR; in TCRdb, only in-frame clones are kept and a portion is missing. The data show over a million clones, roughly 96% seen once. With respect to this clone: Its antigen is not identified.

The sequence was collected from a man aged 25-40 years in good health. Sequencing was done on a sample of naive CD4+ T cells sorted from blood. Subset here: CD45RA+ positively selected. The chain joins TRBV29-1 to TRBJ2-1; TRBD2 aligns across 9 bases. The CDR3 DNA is TGCAGCGTTGAAGATGGGGGCGGGAGGGCTCTCTACAATGAGCAGTTCTTC. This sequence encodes CSVEDGGGRALYNEQFF.